Given below is one T cell receptor (beta chain) in context. Its target is unknown. The data derive from a study of cytomegalovirus exposure and HLA in healthy donors. Study-wide results and limits: Researchers counted roughly 160 TCR beta chains as cytomegalovirus-associated. Prior analysis indicated that the majority of TCR beta V segments exhibited productivity approximately 87% or approximately 30% of the time. CMV serostatus was the only recorded immune exposure for donors.

The PCR used 60 Vbeta and 13 Jbeta primers. Clones were read by immunoSEQ multiplex PCR, and TCRdb kept only the in-frame ones, dropping some. In the table there are about 200,000 clones, approximately 80% of which are singletons. Germline assignment: CDR1 SGHNT and CDR2 YYREEE (reference sequence). The J segment lost 5 bases and the V segment lost 6 bases, leaving 4 bases of the junction unmatched. The CDR3 totals 13 residues. The receptor was derived from a man aged 35-49 years in good health and CMV-seronegative. Sequenced input: PBMCs. V usage is TRBV5-4 and J usage is TRBJ2-5; 10 bases line up with TRBD1. As DNA, the CDR3 is TGTGCCAGCACGACAGGGGGCCGGGAGACCCAGTACTTC. It translates to CASTTGGRETQYF.